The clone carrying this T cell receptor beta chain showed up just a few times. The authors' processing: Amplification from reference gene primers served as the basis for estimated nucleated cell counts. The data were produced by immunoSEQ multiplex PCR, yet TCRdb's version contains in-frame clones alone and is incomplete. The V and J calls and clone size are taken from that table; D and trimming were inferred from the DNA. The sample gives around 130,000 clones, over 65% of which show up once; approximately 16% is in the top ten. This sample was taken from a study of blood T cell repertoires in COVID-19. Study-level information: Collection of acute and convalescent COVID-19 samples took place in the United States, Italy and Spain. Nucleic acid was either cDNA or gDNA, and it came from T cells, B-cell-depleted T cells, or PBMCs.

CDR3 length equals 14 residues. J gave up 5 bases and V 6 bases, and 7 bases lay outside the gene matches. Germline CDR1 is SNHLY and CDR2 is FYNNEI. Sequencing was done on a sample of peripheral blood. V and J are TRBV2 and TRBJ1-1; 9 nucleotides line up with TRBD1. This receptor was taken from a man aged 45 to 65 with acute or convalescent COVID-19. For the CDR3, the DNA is TGTGCCAGCAGGTTAATACAGGGGGCGACTGAAGCTTTCTTT. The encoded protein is CASRLIQGATEAFF.